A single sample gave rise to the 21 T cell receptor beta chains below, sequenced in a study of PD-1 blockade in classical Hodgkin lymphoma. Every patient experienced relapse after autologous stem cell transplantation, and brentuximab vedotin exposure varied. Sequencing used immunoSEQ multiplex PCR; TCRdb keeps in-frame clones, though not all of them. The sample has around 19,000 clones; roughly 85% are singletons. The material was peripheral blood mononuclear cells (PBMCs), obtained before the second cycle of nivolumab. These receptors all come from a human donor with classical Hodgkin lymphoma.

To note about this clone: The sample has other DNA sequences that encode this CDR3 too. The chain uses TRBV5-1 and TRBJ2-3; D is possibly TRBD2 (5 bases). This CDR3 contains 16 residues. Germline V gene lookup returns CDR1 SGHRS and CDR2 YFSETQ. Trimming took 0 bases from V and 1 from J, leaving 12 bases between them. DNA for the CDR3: TGCGCCAGCAGCTTGGCCGGGTTGGAGGGCACAGATACGCAGTATTTT. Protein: CASSLAGLEGTDTQYF.

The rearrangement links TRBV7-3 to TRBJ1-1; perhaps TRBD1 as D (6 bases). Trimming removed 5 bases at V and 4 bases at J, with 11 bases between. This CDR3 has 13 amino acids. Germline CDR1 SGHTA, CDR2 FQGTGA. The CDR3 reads CASSLGQLTEAFF. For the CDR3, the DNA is TGTGCCAGCAGCCTCGGACAGCTCACTGAAGCTTTCTTT.

In DNA, the CDR3 is TGTGCCAGCAGCAACCGGGACAGGGGTCCCTACGAGCAGTACTTC. It specifies CASSNRDRGPYEQYF. The V call is TRBV14, the J call TRBJ2-7; 10 bases are a match to TRBD1. V trimming: 5 bases; J trimming: 2 bases; junction bases outside the gene matches: 6. The CDR3 runs to 15 residues. The germline V gene encodes CDR1 SGHDN and CDR2 FVKESK.

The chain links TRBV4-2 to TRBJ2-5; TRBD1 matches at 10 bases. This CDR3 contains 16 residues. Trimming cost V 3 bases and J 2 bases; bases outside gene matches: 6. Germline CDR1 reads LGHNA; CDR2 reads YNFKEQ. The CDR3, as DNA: TGTGCCAGCAGCCAGGGAGGGACAGGGGAACAAGAGACCCAGTACTTC. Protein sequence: CASSQGGTGEQETQYF.

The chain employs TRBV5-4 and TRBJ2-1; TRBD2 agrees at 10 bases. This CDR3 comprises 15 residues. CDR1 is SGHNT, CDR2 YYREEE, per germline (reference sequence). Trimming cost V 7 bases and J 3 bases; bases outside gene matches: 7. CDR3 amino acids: CASCEAGGIYNEQFF. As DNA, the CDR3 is TGTGCCAGCTGCGAAGCGGGGGGGATCTACAATGAGCAGTTCTTC.

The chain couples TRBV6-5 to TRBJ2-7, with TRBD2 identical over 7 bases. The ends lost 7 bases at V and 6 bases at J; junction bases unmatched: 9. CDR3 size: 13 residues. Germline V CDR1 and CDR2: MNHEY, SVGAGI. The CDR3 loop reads CASIGTGGREQYF. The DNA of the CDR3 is TGTGCCAGCATAGGGACGGGGGGTCGCGAGCAGTACTTC.

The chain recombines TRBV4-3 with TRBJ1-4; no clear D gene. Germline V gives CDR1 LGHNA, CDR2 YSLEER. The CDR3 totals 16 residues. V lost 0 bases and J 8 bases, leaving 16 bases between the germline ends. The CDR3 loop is CASSQDGVVGREKLFF. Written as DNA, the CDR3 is TGCGCCAGCAGCCAAGATGGGGTGGTAGGACGAGAAAAACTGTTTTTT.

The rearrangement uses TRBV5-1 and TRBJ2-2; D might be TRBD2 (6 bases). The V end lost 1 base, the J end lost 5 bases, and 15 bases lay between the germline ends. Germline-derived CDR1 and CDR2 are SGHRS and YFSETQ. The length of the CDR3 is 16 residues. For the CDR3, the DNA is TGCGCCAGCAGCTTGATTGGCGGGGTAGAGACCGGGGAGCTGTTTTTT. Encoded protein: CASSLIGGVETGELFF.

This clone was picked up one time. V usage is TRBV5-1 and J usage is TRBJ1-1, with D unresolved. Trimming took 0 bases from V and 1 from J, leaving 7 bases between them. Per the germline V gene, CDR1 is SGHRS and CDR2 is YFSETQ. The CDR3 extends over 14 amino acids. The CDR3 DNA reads TGCGCCAGCAGCTTGGAAACGGCGAACACTGAAGCTTTCTTT. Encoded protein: CASSLETANTEAFF.

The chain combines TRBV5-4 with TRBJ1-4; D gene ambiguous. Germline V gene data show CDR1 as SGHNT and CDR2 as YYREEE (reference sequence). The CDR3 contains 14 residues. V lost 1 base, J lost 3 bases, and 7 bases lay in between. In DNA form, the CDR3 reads TGTGCCAGCAGCTTGACGGGTTCTAATGAAAAACTGTTTTTT. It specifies CASSLTGSNEKLFF.

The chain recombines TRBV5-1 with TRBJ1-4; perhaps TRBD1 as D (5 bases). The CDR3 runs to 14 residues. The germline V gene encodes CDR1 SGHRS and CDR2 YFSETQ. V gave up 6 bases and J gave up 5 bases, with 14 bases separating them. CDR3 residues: CASTSGGSNEKLFF. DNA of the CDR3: TGCGCCAGCACCTCGGGGGGAAGCAATGAAAAACTGTTTTTT.

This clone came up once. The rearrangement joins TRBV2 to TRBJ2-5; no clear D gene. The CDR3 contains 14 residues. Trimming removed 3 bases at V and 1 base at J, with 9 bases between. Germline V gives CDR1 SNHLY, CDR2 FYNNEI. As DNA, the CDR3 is TGTGCCAGCAGTGATTCCAGCGTCCAAGAGACCCAGTACTTC. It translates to CASSDSSVQETQYF.

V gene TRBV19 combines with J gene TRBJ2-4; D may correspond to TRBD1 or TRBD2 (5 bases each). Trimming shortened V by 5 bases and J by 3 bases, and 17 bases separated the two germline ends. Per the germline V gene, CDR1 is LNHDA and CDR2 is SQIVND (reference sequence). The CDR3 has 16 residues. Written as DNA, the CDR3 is TGTGCCAGTAGTTCCCCGACCGGGGCAGGCAAAAACATTCAGTACTTC. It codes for CASSSPTGAGKNIQYF. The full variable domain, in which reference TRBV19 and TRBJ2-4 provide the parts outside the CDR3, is DGGITQSPKYLFRKEGQNVTLSCEQNLNHDAMYWYRQDPGQGLRLIYYSQIVNDFQKGDIAEGYSVSREKKESFPLTVTSAQKNPTAFYLCASSSPTGAGKNIQYFGAGTRLSVL.

CDR3 amino acids: CASSLVGQISYEQYF. CDR3 coding DNA: TGCGCCAGCAGCTTGGTTGGACAGATCTCCTACGAGCAGTACTTC. V usage is TRBV5-1 and J usage is TRBJ2-7; tentatively, D is TRBD1 (6 bases). V lost 0 bases, J lost 0 bases, and 10 bases lay in between. In germline, CDR1 is SGHRS, CDR2 YFSETQ. The CDR3 length is 15 residues.

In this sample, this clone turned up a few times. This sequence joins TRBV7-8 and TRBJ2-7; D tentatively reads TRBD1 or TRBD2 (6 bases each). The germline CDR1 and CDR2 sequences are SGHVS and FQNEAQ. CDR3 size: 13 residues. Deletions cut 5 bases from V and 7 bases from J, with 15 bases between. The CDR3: CASSPWGAREQYF. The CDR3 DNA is TGTGCCAGCAGCCCCTGGGGGGCTCGGGAGCAGTACTTC.

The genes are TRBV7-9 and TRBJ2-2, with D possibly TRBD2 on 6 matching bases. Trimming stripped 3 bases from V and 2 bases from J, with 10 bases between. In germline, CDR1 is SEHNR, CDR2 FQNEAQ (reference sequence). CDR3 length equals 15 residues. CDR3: CASSLEGINTGELFF. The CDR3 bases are TGTGCCAGCAGCTTGGAGGGTATAAACACCGGGGAGCTGTTTTTT.

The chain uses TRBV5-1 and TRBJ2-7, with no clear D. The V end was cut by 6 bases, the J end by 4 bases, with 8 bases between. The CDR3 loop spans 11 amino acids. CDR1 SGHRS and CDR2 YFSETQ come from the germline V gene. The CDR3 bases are TGCGCCAGCACCGACACGTACGAGCAGTACTTC. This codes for CASTDTYEQYF.

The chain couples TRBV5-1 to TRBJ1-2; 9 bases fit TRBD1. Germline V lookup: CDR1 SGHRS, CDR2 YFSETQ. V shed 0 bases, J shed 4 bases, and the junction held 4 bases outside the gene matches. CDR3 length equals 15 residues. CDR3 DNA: TGCGCCAGCAGCTTGGGGACAGGGGTTTCCTATGGCTACACCTTC. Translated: CASSLGTGVSYGYTF.

CDR3 in amino acids: CASTLGALGESSYEQYF. In nucleotides, the CDR3 is TGCGCCAGCACCCTGGGGGCTCTCGGTGAAAGCTCCTACGAGCAGTACTTC. The chain uses TRBV5-1 and TRBJ2-5, with TRBD1 as a possible D gene (6 bases). The J call may be in error: the DNA end matches TRBJ2-7 better. Per germline, CDR1 SGHRS and CDR2 YFSETQ. There are 17 residues in the CDR3.

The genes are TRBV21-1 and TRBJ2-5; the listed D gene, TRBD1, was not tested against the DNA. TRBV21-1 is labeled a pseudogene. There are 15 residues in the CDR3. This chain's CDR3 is CASSKEFNRGETQYF. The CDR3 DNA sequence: TGTGCCAGCAGCAAAGAGTTTAACAGGGGGGAGACCCAGTACTTC.

The CDR3, as DNA: TGCGCCAGCAGCTCTTACAACACTGAAGCTTTCTTT. It encodes CASSSYNTEAFF. V is TRBV5-1 and J is TRBJ1-1; D gene ambiguous. CDR3 size: 12 residues. Germline V gives CDR1 SGHRS, CDR2 YFSETQ. The V end was cut by 3 bases, the J end by 2 bases, with 5 bases between. The variable domain in full, completed from reference TRBV5-1 and TRBJ1-1, reads KAGVTQTPRYLIKTRGQQVTLSCSPISGHRSVSWYQQTPGQGLQFLFEYFSETQRNKGNFPGRFSGRQFSNSRSEMNVSTLELGDSALYLCASSSYNTEAFFGQGTRLTVV.